This TCR beta chain originates from a study of post-analysis software for immune sequencing data. Study-level background: Relapsing-remitting, secondary progressive and progressive-relapsing multiple sclerosis were all included among the disease courses.

Unique molecular identifiers were carried by the TCR beta cDNA libraries. One entry per CDR3 protein, called by TCRdb with MiXCR from the PCR reads. Among hundreds of thousands of distinct CDR3 sequences listed, about 40% were seen once. This sequence originates from a girl aged 5-17 years with multiple sclerosis. Source material: blood.

The CDR3 protein is CASSQRSGVTDTQYF. Written as DNA, the CDR3 is TGTGCCAGCAGCCAAAGGTCAGGGGTGACAGATACGCAGTATTTT. The genes are TRBV7-2 and TRBJ2-3, with D possibly being TRBD1 (6 bases). Germline CDR1 SGHTA, CDR2 FQGNSA. The length of the CDR3 is 15 residues. V gave up 5 bases and J gave up 3 bases, with 15 bases separating them.